This T cell receptor beta chain was sequenced during a study of T cells after yellow fever vaccination. Study findings and constraints: Researchers noted that a small share of clonotypes showed up in both CD4 and CD8 compartments. Weaker overall, the secondary response nonetheless peaked faster (day 5 versus 15).

The sample holds many counts of this clonotype. Antigen specificity is unknown. A single record per CDR3 protein comes from TCRdb applying MiXCR to the 5' RACE reads. The sample consists of more than 95,000 distinct CDR3 sequences, nearly 7.5% of them appearing once. From germline, CDR1 is LNHDA and CDR2 SQIVND (reference sequence). The CDR3 length is 13 residues. J lost 6 bases, V lost 9 bases, and 5 bases had no gene match. The TCR originated in a man aged 18 to 29 who received the YFV17D yellow fever vaccine. V usage is TRBV19 and J usage is TRBJ2-2, with 9 bases aligning to TRBD1. Sequenced material: CD4+ T cells sorted from PBMCs, taken 10 to 11 days after the first yellow fever vaccination. The CDR3, as DNA: TGTGCCAGCAGGGGACAGGGATCCGGGGAGCTGTTTTTT. Its protein is CASRGQGSGELFF.